This paragraph covers one TCR beta chain sequence. The sample originates from a study of neoadjuvant anti-PD-1 for oral cavity cancer. The sample's time point: after neoadjuvant nivolumab, at surgical resection. This CDR3 contains 13 residues. The V gene's germline CDR1 is SQVTM and CDR2 ANQGSEA. V lost 7 bases, J lost 3 bases, and 13 bases lay in between. Clones were sequenced by immunoSEQ multiplex PCR, and TCRdb holds only the in-frame ones, with some missing. This sample has 10,000 to 15,000 clones, with over 55% found just once. The source material was PBMCs, sampled after nivolumab (anti-PD-1) treatment. This sequence was found in a person aged 40-85 years with oral cavity squamous cell carcinoma. This chain joins TRBV29-1 and TRBJ2-4; no definite D call. DNA for the CDR3: TGCAGCGCTTATCAGGCTATCAAAAACATTCAGTACTTC. Residues: CSAYQAIKNIQYF.